The 9 T cell receptor beta chains listed next were all sequenced from one sample in a study of blood T cell repertoires in COVID-19. This table comes from immunoSEQ multiplex PCR, and its TCRdb copy is limited to in-frame clones, with some not included. The sample has around 210,000 clones; approximately 91% are singletons. Sequenced sample: peripheral blood. Receptor source: a man aged 50 or older with COVID-19, enrolled during active disease.

The chain carries TRBV7-9 and TRBJ2-7, with 10 bases identical to TRBD1. There are 14 residues in the CDR3. CDR1 and CDR2 (germline): SEHNR, FQNEAQ (reference sequence). V shed 6 bases and J 4 bases; nucleotides not matched to a gene: 6. The CDR3 protein is CASRAGTGVYEQYF. In DNA, the CDR3 is TGTGCCAGCAGAGCCGGGACAGGGGTTTACGAGCAGTACTTC.

The V call is TRBV7-2, the J call TRBJ1-1, with 12 bases aligning to TRBD1. The length of the CDR3 is 18 residues. V shed 6 bases, J shed 0 bases, and the junction held 11 bases outside the gene matches. Germline CDR1 is SGHTA and CDR2 is FQGNSA. The CDR3 region is CASSIGDRGRILNTEAFF. CDR3 sequence (DNA): TGTGCCAGCAGTATTGGGGACAGGGGGCGCATTTTGAACACTGAAGCTTTCTTT.

This clone was seen once. The chain carries TRBV10-3 and TRBJ2-5; TRBD2 matches 9 bases. The germline V gene encodes CDR1 ENHRY and CDR2 SYGVKD. The CDR3 contains 17 residues. V lost 8 bases, J lost 4 bases, and 17 bases stayed unmatched. CDR3 protein: CAIRARGGAGGGETQYF. For the CDR3, the DNA is TGTGCCATCCGTGCGCGCGGGGGGGCGGGGGGCGGAGAGACCCAGTACTTC.

The chain recombines TRBV4-3 with TRBJ2-7; D is ambiguous. The CDR3 spans 13 residues. Germline V gene data show CDR1 as LGHNA and CDR2 as YSLEER. V was cut by 4 bases and J by 4 bases, with 11 bases left in between. The CDR3 here is CASSPRSGYEQYF. Written as DNA, the CDR3 is TGCGCCAGCAGCCCCCGGTCAGGTTACGAGCAGTACTTC.

This clone has just one count. The chain uses TRBV19 and TRBJ2-2, with D perhaps matching TRBD1 (6 bases). This CDR3 spans 15 amino acids. Germline V gene lookup returns CDR1 LNHDA and CDR2 SQIVND (reference sequence). V was pared by 8 bases and J by 3 bases, with 16 bases between. The CDR3 region is CASWGWGLDTGELFF. CDR3 DNA sequence: TGTGCCAGTTGGGGGTGGGGGCTTGACACCGGGGAGCTGTTTTTT.

The V call is TRBV11-2, the J call TRBJ2-3; D might be TRBD2 (5 bases). This CDR3 contains 12 residues. Deletions cut 8 bases from V and 3 bases from J, with 9 bases between. Germline values: CDR1 SGHAT, CDR2 FQNNGV. The CDR3 region has the DNA TGTGCCAGCGCTGAGGGTACAGATACGCAGTATTTT. Protein product: CASAEGTDTQYF.

CDR3 sequence: CASLPPLAADTQYF. CDR3 DNA sequence: TGTGCCAGTCTCCCGCCATTAGCGGCAGATACGCAGTATTTT. This chain links TRBV2 with TRBJ2-3, with D tentatively TRBD2 (6 bases). CDR1 SNHLY and CDR2 FYNNEI come from the germline V gene. The CDR3 is made up of 14 amino acids. Trimming pared 9 bases from V and 4 bases from J, leaving 17 bases between.

The V and J genes are TRBV19 and TRBJ2-1; TRBD1 aligns across 11 bases. The germline CDR1 and CDR2 sequences are LNHDA and SQIVND (reference sequence). The CDR3 is 14 amino acids. The V gene end was trimmed by 5 bases and the J gene end by 8 bases; junction bases not matched to a gene: 5. CDR3 region: CASSDRTGGDEQFF. Written as DNA, the CDR3 is TGTGCCAGTAGTGACCGGACAGGGGGCGATGAGCAGTTCTTC.

This clone was observed once. V usage is TRBV19 and J usage is TRBJ1-6; D might be TRBD1 (5 bases). CDR3 size: 16 residues. CDR1 and CDR2 (germline): LNHDA, SQIVND (reference sequence). With 3 bases removed from V and 4 bases from J, the gap between germline ends came to 13 bases. The chain's CDR3 is CASSIRDSLYNSPLHF. The CDR3 nucleotides read TGTGCCAGTAGTATTCGTGACAGTCTTTATAATTCACCCCTCCACTTT.